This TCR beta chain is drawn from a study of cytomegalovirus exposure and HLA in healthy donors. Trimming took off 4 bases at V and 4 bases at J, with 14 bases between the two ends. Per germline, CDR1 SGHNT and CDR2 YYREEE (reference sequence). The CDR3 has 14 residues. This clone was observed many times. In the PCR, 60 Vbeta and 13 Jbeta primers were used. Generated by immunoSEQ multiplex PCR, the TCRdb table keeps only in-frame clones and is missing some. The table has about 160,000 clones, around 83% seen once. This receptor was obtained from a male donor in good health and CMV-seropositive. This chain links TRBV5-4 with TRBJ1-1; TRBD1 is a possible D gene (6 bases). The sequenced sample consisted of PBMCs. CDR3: CASSPRTEGTEAFF. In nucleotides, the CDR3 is TGTGCCAGCAGCCCGAGGACAGAGGGCACTGAAGCTTTCTTT.